A selection of T cell receptor beta chains follows, all from one sample in a study of OX40 agonist ivuxolimab in advanced cancers. TCRdb's table, derived via immunoSEQ multiplex PCR, lists solely in-frame clones and lacks some. The sample records about 50,000 clones, 70% to 90% being singletons. The sample consisted of CD4+ or CD8+ T cells sorted from blood, taken in a trial of the OX40 agonist ivuxolimab. The receptors come from an adult with an advanced solid tumor such as melanoma, head and neck, liver or kidney cancer. Each CDR3 is given with its conserved first and last residue. Fields, in order: V gene, clone size, D gene, J gene, CDR3 DNA, CDR3 protein. D genes are given only for firm matches. A row's size may be missing; if present it is once, few, many or a size class.

TRBV7-2	-	-	TRBJ2-5	TGTGCCAGCAGCTTAGTGGCAGATCAAGAGACCCAGTACTTC	CASSLVADQETQYF
TRBV30	-	TRBD1	TRBJ2-3	TGTGCCTGGAGTATAGGGGGCCCATGGACAGATACGCAGTATTTT	CAWSIGGPWTDTQYF
TRBV7-9	-	-	TRBJ2-2	TGTGCCAGCAGCTTAGCAGGTTTCGCCACCGGGGAGCTGTTTTTT	CASSLAGFATGELFF
TRBV7-9	-	-	TRBJ2-2	TGTGCCAGCAGCTCAGAAAAGGGCTACACCGGGGAGCTGTTTTTT	CASSSEKGYTGELFF
TRBV6-6	-	TRBD1	TRBJ1-6	TGTGCCAGCAGCGGGACAGGACCCGGGGATTCACCCCTCCACTTT	CASSGTGPGDSPLHF
TRBV18	-	-	TRBJ2-7	TGTGCCAGCTCACCGAAGAGTCCCCCTTACGAGCAGTACTTC	CASSPKSPPYEQYF
TRBV7-3	-	-	TRBJ2-1	TGTGCCACCACCGATGGGGGGGCTGAGCAGTTCTTC	CATTDGGAEQFF
TRBV19	-	TRBD2	TRBJ2-2	TGTGCCAGCACTCTCACTAGAGCGGGAGACCTCGATGCCGGGGAGCTGTTTTTT	CASTLTRAGDLDAGELFF
TRBV7-9	-	-	TRBJ1-5	TGTGCCAGCAGCTCGACAGGTCCTAGCAATCAGCCCCAGCATTTT	CASSSTGPSNQPQHF
TRBV29-1	-	TRBD1	TRBJ1-2	TGCAGCGTTCCCGGGACAGGAGATGGCTACACCTTC	CSVPGTGDGYTF
TRBV29-1	-	-	TRBJ1-2	TGCAGCGTTGAAGATGGGGTGGGGTTAGGCTACACCTTC	CSVEDGVGLGYTF
TRBV4-1	once	-	TRBJ1-3	TGCGCCAGCAGCCAAGCTCAGAGCTCTGGAAACACCATATATTTT	CASSQAQSSGNTIYF
TRBV29-1	few	-	TRBJ1-1	TGCAGCGTTGAAGGGGATGAAGTAAGAGCTTTCTTT	CSVEGDEVRAFF
TRBV19	-	TRBD2	TRBJ2-3	TGTGCCAGTAGTACGAATCCGGGACTAGCGGGGAATACAATCACAGATACGCAGTATTTT	CASSTNPGLAGNTITDTQYF
TRBV28	-	TRBD1	TRBJ1-1	TGTGCCAGCAGTAGGGGACAGGGATGGACCACTGAAGCTTTCTTT	CASSRGQGWTTEAFF
TRBV7-6	-	TRBD2	TRBJ2-5	TGTGCCAGCAGCCCAAGCGGGGTACAAGAGACCCAGTACTTC	CASSPSGVQETQYF
TRBV5-6	-	-	TRBJ2-4	TGTGCCAGCAGCTCTGCGAGCAAAAACATTCAGTACTTC	CASSSASKNIQYF
TRBV7-8	-	-	TRBJ2-7	TGTGCCAGCAGCCCGAACGGCGAGTACGAGCAGTACTTC	CASSPNGEYEQYF
TRBV6-1	medium-sized	-	TRBJ2-3	TGTGCCAGCAGTGAAGGACTAACCACAGATACGCAGTATTTT	CASSEGLTTDTQYF
TRBV23-1	-	-	TRBJ2-3	TGCGCCAGCAGACTGCCCTCTTTTTACAGAACGCAGTATTTT	CASRLPSFYRTQYF
TRBV19	once	-	TRBJ2-5	TGTGCCAGTAGTACCGGAGAGACCCAGTACTTC	CASSTGETQYF
TRBV2	-	-	TRBJ2-5	TGTGCCAGCAGTGAAGCTCTTCCAGGGCCCCAAGAGACCCAGTACTTC	CASSEALPGPQETQYF
TRBV19	-	-	TRBJ2-7	TGTGCCAGTAGTATCGGGGCTTTGGCCTACGAGCAGTACTTC	CASSIGALAYEQYF
TRBV6-4	-	TRBD2	TRBJ2-1	TGTGCCAGCAGTGACGTCGGACTAGCGGGAGCTTACAATGAGCAGTTCTTC	CASSDVGLAGAYNEQFF
TRBV6-5	-	-	TRBJ2-7	TGTGCCAGCAGCGCAGACAGCTACGAGCAGTACTTC	CASSADSYEQYF
TRBV18	-	-	TRBJ2-2	TGTGCCAGCTCACCACCCGGGGAGCTGTTTTTT	CASSPPGELFF
TRBV2	-	-	TRBJ1-1	TGTGCCAGCAGGGGGATTATGAACACTGAAGCTTTCTTT	CASRGIMNTEAFF
TRBV5-6	once	-	TRBJ1-2	TGTGCCAGCACCCTGGAGGGCTCGCGCTATGGCTACACCTTC	CASTLEGSRYGYTF
TRBV5-1	-	TRBD1	TRBJ2-7	TGCGCCAGCAGCTTGGGACAGGGATCCTACGAGCAGTACTTC	CASSLGQGSYEQYF
TRBV28	-	-	TRBJ2-3	TGTGCCAGCAGTTTCATCCGCACAGATACGCAGTATTTT	CASSFIRTDTQYF
TRBV19	-	TRBD2	TRBJ2-1	TGTGCCAGTACCTCGGGGGGGTTCGGTGAGCAGTTCTTC	CASTSGGFGEQFF
TRBV5-5	-	-	TRBJ1-5	TGTGCCAGCAGCTTGGGACACGACGATCAGCCCCAGCATTTT	CASSLGHDDQPQHF
TRBV4-1	-	-	TRBJ1-1	TGCGCCAGCAGCCAGAGAACTACCCGCACTGAAGCTTTCTTT	CASSQRTTRTEAFF
TRBV6-1	-	-	TRBJ1-2	TGTGCCAGCAGCAGGACAGATCTTGTATTCTATGGCTACACCTTC	CASSRTDLVFYGYTF
TRBV19	-	TRBD1	TRBJ1-2	TGTGCCAGTAGTCTGGGACAGGGGCTGGGCGGCTACACCTTC	CASSLGQGLGGYTF
TRBV27	-	-	TRBJ1-5	TGTGCCAGCAGTTTAGGGATAGGGCAGCCCCAGCATTTT	CASSLGIGQPQHF
TRBV19	-	TRBD1	TRBJ2-1	TGTGCCAGTAGTATAGAGGGACAGGGGCGCAATGAGCAGTTCTTC	CASSIEGQGRNEQFF
TRBV7-9	-	-	TRBJ1-4	TGTGCCAGCAGCTTAGCGCAGGGAGGAGAATGGCGAAAAAAACTGTTTTTT	CASSLAQGGEWRKKLFF
TRBV9	-	-	TRBJ1-2	TGTGCCAGCAGCGTAGCAGCAGGGCCCTCGAGCCTCACTAACTATGGCTACACCTTC	CASSVAAGPSSLTNYGYTF
TRBV7-8	-	-	TRBJ1-4	TGTGCCAGCACCCACCACGGCCTCGGAGATGAAAAACTGTTTTTT	CASTHHGLGDEKLFF
TRBV7-8	-	-	TRBJ2-7	TGTGCCAGCAGCTTAGTAGGGCCGAGGGCCTACGAGCAGTACTTC	CASSLVGPRAYEQYF
TRBV9	-	-	TRBJ1-3	TGTGCCAGCAGCGTAGGGGGTTCGGCTGGAAACACCATATATTTT	CASSVGGSAGNTIYF
TRBV11-2	-	-	TRBJ2-5	TGTGCCAGCAGCTTCGCCCGGGCGTGGACCCAGTACTTC	CASSFARAWTQYF
TRBV4-1	once	-	TRBJ2-6	TGCGCCAGCAGCCAACGGAGGTGGGGGGATGGGGCCAACGTCCTGACTTTC	CASSQRRWGDGANVLTF
TRBV13	once	TRBD1	TRBJ1-1	TGTGCCAGCAGCTTCGACAGGGAGGGGGCAAACACTGAAGCTTTCTTT	CASSFDREGANTEAFF
TRBV7-6	-	-	TRBJ2-7	TGTGCCAGCAGCCAGGGTTCGGCGTACGAGCAGTACTTC	CASSQGSAYEQYF
TRBV2	-	-	TRBJ1-6	TGTGCCAGCAGTAAGCCGGGACTGGACCGGAGCTCCTATAATTCACCCCTCCACTTT	CASSKPGLDRSSYNSPLHF
TRBV9	-	TRBD2	TRBJ2-4	TGTGCCAGCAGGGATACCGGGACTAGCGGGAGAAAAAACATTCAGTACTTC	CASRDTGTSGRKNIQYF
TRBV9	-	TRBD1	TRBJ2-5	TGTGCCAGCAGCTTATCCGGGACAGGGGGCTTGGAGACCCAGTACTTC	CASSLSGTGGLETQYF
TRBV2	few	TRBD1	TRBJ1-5	TGTGCCAGCAGTCCGGGACAGCGCTATCAGCCCCAGCATTTT	CASSPGQRYQPQHF
TRBV7-9	-	-	TRBJ2-1	TGTGCCAGCAGGGAACCCGGTAAGGATGAGCAGTTCTTC	CASREPGKDEQFF
TRBV5-6	-	TRBD1	TRBJ1-4	TGTGCCAGCAGCTCCGGACAGGGGAATGAAAAACTGTTTTTT	CASSSGQGNEKLFF
TRBV4-1	-	-	TRBJ2-2	TGCGCCAGCAGCCAAGCTAAGAACGGGGAGCTGTTTTTT	CASSQAKNGELFF
TRBV7-9	-	TRBD1	TRBJ1-4	TGTGCCAGCAGCCCGACAGGGGGAGCTAATGAAAAACTGTTTTTT	CASSPTGGANEKLFF
TRBV7-9	-	-	TRBJ2-6	TGTGCCAGCCTGACTGGGGCCAACGTCCTGACTTTC	CASLTGANVLTF
TRBV19	-	-	TRBJ1-1	TGTGCCAGTACCGGGGTCGGGGGGTCAGCGACTGAAGCTTTCTTT	CASTGVGGSATEAFF
TRBV19	-	-	TRBJ2-6	TGTGCCAGTAGCCCAGCCCATGGGGCCAACGTCCTGACTTTC	CASSPAHGANVLTF